This T cell receptor beta chain came from a study of T cell responses to AZD1222 COVID-19 vaccine. Some clones are missing from TCRdb's copy, which holds only in-frame ones; the method was immunoSEQ multiplex PCR. The sample carries over 100,000 clones, approximately 88% recorded once. Regarding this clone: Its antigen remains unknown.

Study findings and constraints: CD4 TCRs covered the whole spike, strongest at regions 160-218 and 743-854. Increases in Spike-specific TCR breadth and depth were seen after two AZD1222 doses. The reported proportion of spike-specific TCRs targeting unmutated variant regions was nearly half. Clonal diversity may have been underestimated in mostly white British donors.

V gave up 1 base and J gave up 1 base, with 10 bases separating them. This CDR3 has 14 amino acids. Germline V gene data show CDR1 as SQVTM and CDR2 as ANQGSEA. The clonotype was recovered from an adult in good health. This specimen consisted of peripheral blood, obtained on day 0 of AZD1222 vaccination. J is TRBJ1-2 and V is TRBV29-1, with D possibly TRBD1 on 6 matching bases. The CDR3 DNA follows: TGCAGCGTTGAAGGCCGGGGGCTTAACTATGGCTACACCTTC. This sequence encodes CSVEGRGLNYGYTF.